What follows are 30 T cell receptor beta chains derived from one specimen sequenced in a study of cytomegalovirus exposure and HLA in healthy donors. The PCR contained 60 Vbeta and 13 Jbeta primers. This table comes from immunoSEQ multiplex PCR, and its TCRdb copy is limited to in-frame clones, with some not included. The data contain about 100,000 clones, approximately 81% of them singletons. The specimen was PBMCs. The receptors here all came from a female donor in good health and CMV-seropositive.

The chain carries TRBV9 and TRBJ2-7; D possibly corresponds to TRBD1 (5 bases). V was cut by 0 bases and J by 6 bases, with 19 bases left in between. Germline CDR1 and CDR2: SGDLS and YYNGEE. This CDR3 region has 16 residues. In nucleotides, the CDR3 is TGTGCCAGCAGCGTAGTTGGTCAAGCCAGGGCTGCCGAGCAGTACTTC. As protein: CASSVVGQARAAEQYF.

The chain joins TRBV18 to TRBJ1-3; D not resolved. This CDR3 spans 15 amino acids. Germline loops: CDR1 KGHSH, CDR2 LQKENI. The ends were cut back, 3 bases at V and 5 bases at J, with 14 bases in the middle. CDR3 in DNA: TGTGCCAGCTCACCGTCGGAGGGCACGAGAAACACCATATATTTT. It specifies CASSPSEGTRNTIYF.

The chain joins TRBV7-9 to TRBJ2-1; D remains ambiguous. This CDR3 is built from 12 residues. The germline gives CDR1 SEHNR, CDR2 FQNEAQ (reference sequence). V was shortened by 7 bases and J by 0 bases, with 4 bases between the two germline ends. The chain's CDR3 is CASKSSYNEQFF. CDR3 sequence (DNA): TGTGCCAGCAAGAGCTCCTACAATGAGCAGTTCTTC.

The chain combines TRBV27 with TRBJ2-1; possibly TRBD2 for D (6 bases). The CDR3 extends over 16 amino acids. The ends were cut back, 5 bases at V and 1 base at J, with 15 bases in the middle. The germline gives CDR1 MNHEY, CDR2 SMNVEV (reference sequence). This CDR3 reads CASSPATGTSYNEQFF. For the CDR3, the DNA is TGTGCCAGCAGTCCCGCGACGGGGACTTCCTACAATGAGCAGTTCTTC.

The V and J genes are TRBV6-1 and TRBJ2-7; 8 bases map to TRBD1. The V gene's germline CDR1 is MNHNS and CDR2 SASEGT. With 5 bases clipped from V and 2 bases from J, the junction kept 2 bases outside the gene matches. The CDR3 contains 13 residues. CDR3 amino acids: CASSPTGAYEQYF. CDR3 in DNA: TGTGCCAGCAGTCCGACAGGGGCCTACGAGCAGTACTTC.

V gene TRBV5-1 combines with J gene TRBJ1-2; D possibly corresponds to TRBD1 (5 bases). The CDR3 runs 13 residues. Between the trimmed V and J ends, which lost 6 bases and 5 bases, there was a span of 14 bases. The germline V gene encodes CDR1 SGHRS and CDR2 YFSETQ. The chain's CDR3 is CASTAGGGYGYTF. The CDR3 coding sequence is TGCGCCAGCACCGCTGGGGGGGGATATGGCTACACCTTC.

V gene TRBV7-9 combines with J gene TRBJ1-3; 7 bases are a match to TRBD1. CDR3 size: 16 residues. Germline CDR1 and CDR2: SEHNR and FQNEAQ (reference sequence). The J segment lost 0 bases and the V segment lost 2 bases, leaving 4 bases of the junction unmatched. The CDR3 spells CASSLRGQSSGNTIYF. The CDR3 DNA follows: TGTGCCAGCAGCTTACGGGGACAGAGCTCTGGAAACACCATATATTTT.

The rearrangement links TRBV18 to TRBJ2-7; 8 positions agree with TRBD1. The CDR3 runs to 15 residues. From germline, CDR1 is KGHSH and CDR2 LQKENI. Germline trimming cut 5 bases from V and 2 bases from J; bases unmatched to any gene: 8. CDR3 bases: TGTGCCAGCTCAACCATTGACAGGGGCCCCTACGAGCAGTACTTC. Protein sequence: CASSTIDRGPYEQYF.

This chain joins TRBV6-5 and TRBJ2-7; TRBD1 aligns across 9 bases. The germline CDR1 and CDR2 sequences are MNHEY and SVGAGI. V trimming: 7 bases; J trimming: 2 bases; junction bases outside the gene matches: 3. This CDR3 spans 13 amino acids. Here the CDR3 DNA reads TGTGCCAGCAAGGGGACAGGGCCCTACGAGCAGTACTTC. Encoded protein: CASKGTGPYEQYF.

This chain connects TRBV2 to TRBJ2-1; tentatively, D is TRBD2 (5 bases). This CDR3 comprises 11 residues. Per the germline V gene, CDR1 is SNHLY and CDR2 is FYNNEI. The CDR3 region is CVSGSYNEQFF. CDR3 DNA: TGTGTAAGCGGCTCCTACAATGAGCAGTTCTTC.

The chain recombines TRBV2 with TRBJ1-3; possibly TRBD1 for D (6 bases). Germline CDR1 is SNHLY and CDR2 is FYNNEI. V was clipped by 4 bases and J by 2 bases, with 12 bases between them. CDR3 size: 15 residues. CDR3 region: CASSARGPPGNTIYF. The DNA for the CDR3 is TGTGCCAGCAGTGCCAGGGGACCCCCTGGAAACACCATATATTTT.

The chain joins TRBV18 to TRBJ2-5, with 10 nucleotides matching TRBD2. V trimming: 2 bases; J trimming: 6 bases; junction bases outside the gene matches: 3. CDR3 size: 14 residues. CDR1 KGHSH and CDR2 LQKENI come from the germline V gene. CDR3 in DNA: TGTGCCAGCTCACCAGCTAGCGGGGGAAAGACCCAGTACTTC. Amino acids: CASSPASGGKTQYF.

This clone was seen more than once but under ten times. The chain links TRBV5-3 to TRBJ2-5; 11 bases line up with TRBD2. TRBV5-3 is identified as an open reading frame with a role that is uncertain. This CDR3 is 16 amino acids long. J gave up 4 bases and V 4 bases, and 9 bases lay outside the gene matches. In nucleotides, the CDR3 is TGTGCCAGAAGCGTTTCTACTAGCGGGAGTGGAGAGACCCAGTACTTC. Protein product: CARSVSTSGSGETQYF.

The chain is built from TRBV10-2 and TRBJ1-5; no firm D call. The V and J ends lost 0 bases and 2 bases respectively, with 8 bases between them. From germline, CDR1 is WSHSY and CDR2 SAAADI. The CDR3 sequence is 15 residues long. The CDR3 region has the DNA TGCGCCAGCAGTGAGTCAGCCTCCCGCAATCAGCCCCAGCATTTT. This sequence encodes CASSESASRNQPQHF.

The genes are TRBV19 and TRBJ1-2; TRBD1 matches at 10 bases. Germline V lookup: CDR1 LNHDA, CDR2 SQIVND (reference sequence). The length of the CDR3 is 15 residues. With 6 bases clipped from V and 0 bases from J, the junction kept 4 bases outside the gene matches. This chain's CDR3 is CASRKGQGSNYGYTF. The CDR3 bases are TGTGCCAGTAGGAAGGGACAGGGGTCTAACTATGGCTACACCTTC.

The V and J genes are TRBV11-2 and TRBJ2-3; 9 nucleotides agree with TRBD1. V lost 6 bases to trimming and J lost 0 bases; unmatched junction nucleotides: 4. Germline-derived CDR1 and CDR2 are SGHAT and FQNNGV. This CDR3 is built from 15 residues. The CDR3 nucleotides read TGTGCCAGCAGGCCCGGGACAGGGAGCACAGATACGCAGTATTTT. Translation gives CASRPGTGSTDTQYF.

The gene calls are TRBV29-1 and TRBJ1-2; tentative D call: TRBD1 (5 bases). V shed 4 bases and J shed 6 bases, with 12 bases lying between them. Per germline, CDR1 SQVTM and CDR2 ANQGSEA. The CDR3 sequence is 12 residues long. This CDR3 reads CSVGRIGDGYTF. Written as DNA, the CDR3 is TGCAGCGTTGGCAGGATAGGGGATGGCTACACCTTC.

V and J are TRBV4-1 and TRBJ2-7, with D maybe TRBD2 (5 bases). CDR3 length: 14 residues. Germline V CDR1 and CDR2: MGHRA, YSYEKL. Trimming left V 0 bases short and J 6 bases short, with 12 bases between. In DNA, the CDR3 is TGCGCCAGCAGCCAAGATCTAGGGAGTTTCGAGCAGTACTTC. Protein: CASSQDLGSFEQYF.

The chain carries TRBV2 and TRBJ1-6; possible D gene TRBD1, 5 bases. Germline CDR1 and CDR2: SNHLY and FYNNEI. The CDR3 loop spans 15 amino acids. The ends were cut back, 7 bases at V and 9 bases at J, with 19 bases in the middle. The CDR3 loop reads CASTLGPKSRSPLHF. DNA for the CDR3: TGTGCCAGCACCTTGGGGCCCAAGTCTCGTTCACCCCTCCACTTT.

This clone is a singleton in its sample. Here the CDR3 reads CASSRRYEQYF. The CDR3 bases are TGTGCCAGCAGCCGCAGATACGAGCAGTACTTC. The chain employs TRBV13 and TRBJ2-7; D gene ambiguous. The CDR3 spans 11 residues. V lost 5 bases and J 4 bases, leaving 6 bases between the germline ends. Germline V gene data show CDR1 as PRHDT and CDR2 as FYEKMQ (reference sequence).

This clone showed up just once. The chain couples TRBV18 to TRBJ1-4, with D possibly TRBD1 on 5 matching bases. The CDR3 has 13 residues. Germline V gives CDR1 KGHSH, CDR2 LQKENI. V shed 8 bases and J shed 6 bases, with 13 bases lying between them. CDR3 DNA sequence: TGTGCCAGCCGCGGGGGTGACGATGAAAAACTGTTTTTT. Residues: CASRGGDDEKLFF.

This chain links TRBV7-9 with TRBJ2-5, with no clear D. The CDR3 is 10 amino acids. Germline-derived CDR1 and CDR2 are SEHNR and FQNEAQ (reference sequence). CDR3 nucleotides: TGTTCCATAGACCAAGAGACCCAGTACTTC. This encodes CSIDQETQYF.

V is TRBV7-6 and J is TRBJ2-7; 7 bases are a match to TRBD2. The germline gives CDR1 SGHVS, CDR2 FNYEAQ. Losses at the gene ends were 5 bases for V and 2 bases for J; bases not matched to a gene: 9. The CDR3 is 15 amino acids. Here the CDR3 DNA reads TGTGCCAGCAGCGTTGGGGGGGGGAGCCCCTACGAGCAGTACTTC. This codes for CASSVGGGSPYEQYF.

The chain links TRBV4-1 to TRBJ2-3; 9 bases match TRBD2. The CDR3 runs 17 residues. From germline, CDR1 is MGHRA and CDR2 YSYEKL. With 0 bases clipped from V and 0 bases from J, the junction kept 4 bases outside the gene matches. The CDR3 region is CASSQDGAGGSTDTQYF. The CDR3 DNA is TGCGCCAGCAGCCAAGACGGAGCGGGGGGTAGCACAGATACGCAGTATTTT.

The chain recombines TRBV19 with TRBJ1-1; D unclear. CDR3 size: 12 residues. Germline V CDR1 and CDR2: LNHDA, SQIVND (reference sequence). Trimming removed 3 bases from V and 7 bases from J, with 9 bases in between. CDR3 sequence: CASSMRGFEAFF. The DNA of the CDR3 is TGTGCCAGTAGTATGCGGGGTTTTGAAGCTTTCTTT.

The genes are TRBV7-9 and TRBJ2-1; 10 nucleotides align to TRBD2. Germline values: CDR1 SEHNR, CDR2 FQNEAQ (reference sequence). The trim removed 5 bases at V and 7 bases at J, leaving 14 bases unmatched. CDR3 length equals 17 residues. The DNA of the CDR3 is TGTGCCAGCAGCCAACCCCCGCTAGCGGGGGTAGGGAATGAGCAGTTCTTC. Its translation is CASSQPPLAGVGNEQFF.

V is TRBV7-8 and J is TRBJ2-1; D is undetermined. The CDR3 length is 16 residues. Trimming stripped 2 bases from V and 0 bases from J, with 11 bases between. The V gene's germline CDR1 is SGHVS and CDR2 FQNEAQ. CDR3 sequence: CASSLTVSISYNEQFF. DNA for the CDR3: TGTGCCAGCAGCTTAACGGTTTCAATCTCCTACAATGAGCAGTTCTTC.

The rearrangement links TRBV4-3 to TRBJ2-7; D is unclear. Trimming left V 0 bases short and J 1 base short, with 13 bases between. Germline V gene sequence: CDR1 LGHNA, CDR2 YSLEER. The CDR3 runs 16 residues. The CDR3 protein is CASSQEGRGQSYEQYF. CDR3 DNA: TGCGCCAGCAGCCAAGAAGGCCGAGGCCAGTCCTACGAGCAGTACTTC.

The V gene is TRBV19, the J gene TRBJ1-2, with D uncertain. This CDR3 has 13 residues. The germline CDR1 and CDR2 sequences are LNHDA and SQIVND (reference sequence). Trimming stripped 5 bases from V and 5 bases from J, with 12 bases between. CDR3 sequence: CASSADTLYGYTF. The CDR3 coding sequence is TGTGCCAGTAGTGCCGATACATTATATGGCTACACCTTC.

The chain employs TRBV11-2 and TRBJ2-5; D perhaps matches TRBD2 (6 bases). This CDR3 has 13 residues. Trimming removed 0 bases from V and 11 bases from J, with 13 bases in between. The germline V gene has CDR1 SGHAT and CDR2 FQNNGV. Written as DNA, the CDR3 is TGTGCCAGCAGCTTAGACGGGGGTGGAGAGCAGTACTTC. The encoded protein is CASSLDGGGEQYF.